This entry lists 23 T cell receptor beta chains sequenced from one sample in a study of T-cell memory formation after mild COVID-19. MiXCR, applied by TCRdb to the 5' RACE reads, yields one record per CDR3 protein. This table holds over 500,000 distinct CDR3 sequences, roughly 17% found once. Sequences were obtained from PBMCs or a T cell subset sorted from them (not recorded which). The receptors come from an adult woman who had mild COVID-19 (a few samples of this study predate the infection). Cell type and time point are not known.

This clonotype occurred a few times. The gene calls are TRBV6-2 or TRBV6-3 and TRBJ2-5; D is perhaps TRBD1 (5 bases). CDR3 size: 17 residues. The V gene's germline CDR1 is MNHEY and CDR2 SVGEGT. The V end was cut by 7 bases, the J end by 0 bases, with 21 bases between. The CDR3 here is CASNLKWARADQETQYF. For the CDR3, the DNA is TGTGCCAGCAATTTAAAGTGGGCCAGGGCGGACCAAGAGACCCAGTACTTC.

This clonotype was counted a few times. The rearrangement joins TRBV4-1 to TRBJ1-6; a possible D gene is TRBD1 (6 bases). The CDR3 runs to 17 residues. The V and J ends lost 0 bases and 4 bases respectively, with 13 bases between them. Germline assignment: CDR1 MGHRA and CDR2 YSYEKL. The DNA of the CDR3 is TGCGCCAGCAGCCAAGACGGTGGGGGCGAATATAATTCACCCCTCCACTTT. Amino acid sequence: CASSQDGGGEYNSPLHF.

This clonotype was counted between two and nine times. The chain combines TRBV20-1 with TRBJ2-1; perhaps TRBD2 as D (6 bases). This CDR3 is built from 14 residues. The germline CDR1 and CDR2 sequences are DFQATT and SNEGSKA (reference sequence). V was cut by 3 bases and J by 6 bases, with 15 bases left in between. Written as DNA, the CDR3 is TGCAGTGCTAGGCCTGTGGGGAGGCCCAATGAGCAGTTCTTC. It specifies CSARPVGRPNEQFF.

The chain joins TRBV7-2 to TRBJ2-7; the match to TRBD1 covers 7 bases. This CDR3 has 14 residues. The V gene's germline CDR1 is SGHTA and CDR2 FQGNSA. Trimming at V came to 1 base and at J to 5 bases, leaving 5 bases not matched to a gene. CDR3 residues: CASSLETGRHEQYF. CDR3 nucleotide sequence: TGTGCCAGCAGCTTAGAGACAGGGAGACACGAGCAGTACTTC.

This clonotype showed up just a few times. The chain has TRBV6-5 and TRBJ2-1, with D hard to call. This CDR3 spans 15 amino acids. Germline V CDR1 and CDR2: MNHEY, SVGAGI. V was pared by 9 bases and J by 4 bases, with 19 bases between. The CDR3, as DNA: TGTGCCAGACCCGCTAAGGCCACACCGTACAATGAGCAGTTCTTC. Residues: CARPAKATPYNEQFF.

In its sample, this clonotype was seen many times. This chain uses TRBV6-2 or TRBV6-3 with TRBJ1-5, with D unresolved. Trimming took 3 bases from V and 4 from J, leaving 7 bases between them. CDR1 and CDR2 (germline): MNHEY, SVGEGT. The CDR3 is 13 amino acids. CDR3 nucleotides: TGTGCCAGCAGTTATGTTGAGAATCAGCCCCAGCATTTT. This codes for CASSYVENQPQHF.

This clonotype has a handful of counts. The rearrangement links TRBV7-9 to TRBJ2-2; perhaps TRBD1 as D (7 bases). Trimming shortened V by 5 bases and J by 7 bases, and 14 bases separated the two germline ends. This CDR3 comprises 14 residues. From germline, CDR1 is SEHNR and CDR2 FQNEAQ (reference sequence). As DNA, the CDR3 is TGTGCCAGCAGCCGCAGGGGGGCACTCGGGGAGCTGTTTTTT. This translates into CASSRRGALGELFF.

The chain combines TRBV5-6 with TRBJ1-4; 10 positions match TRBD1. J was trimmed by 6 bases and V by 0 bases; bases with no gene match: 5. CDR1 SGHDT and CDR2 YYEEEE come from the germline V gene. CDR3 length: 16 amino acids. This chain's CDR3 is CASSLGFGTGDEKLFF. The CDR3 nucleotides are TGTGCCAGCAGCTTGGGGTTCGGGACAGGGGATGAAAAACTGTTTTTT.

The genes are TRBV6-2 or TRBV6-3 and TRBJ2-1, with 11 bases aligning to TRBD2. V shed 5 bases, J shed 2 bases, and the junction held 11 bases outside the gene matches. This CDR3 has 18 residues. The germline gives CDR1 MNHEY, CDR2 SVGEGT. The CDR3 loop is CASSLPGTSGPTYNEQFF. CDR3 in DNA: TGTGCCAGCAGTCTTCCCGGGACTAGCGGACCAACCTACAATGAGCAGTTCTTC.

The chain joins TRBV7-9 to TRBJ2-3, with D perhaps TRBD1 (6 bases). Germline V lookup: CDR1 SEHNR, CDR2 FQNEAQ (reference sequence). The CDR3 is made up of 15 amino acids. The V and J ends lost 4 bases and 0 bases respectively, with 11 bases between them. The CDR3 protein is CASSSGQLSTDTQYF. The CDR3 bases are TGTGCCAGCAGCTCCGGACAGCTAAGCACAGATACGCAGTATTTT.

The chain couples TRBV3-1 to TRBJ2-7; 12 bases match TRBD1. Per the germline V gene, CDR1 is LGHDT and CDR2 is YNNKEL (reference sequence). Trimming removed 10 bases from V and 4 bases from J; junction bases left unmatched: 5. The CDR3 runs to 13 residues. CDR3 coding DNA: TGTGCCACGGGGACAGGGGGCAGGTACGAGCAGTACTTC. Encoded protein: CATGTGGRYEQYF.

This clonotype was observed a handful of times. The V call is TRBV7-8, the J call TRBJ2-7, with 9 positions matching TRBD1. CDR1 and CDR2 (germline): SGHVS, FQNEAQ. CDR3 length: 11 amino acids. For the CDR3, the DNA is TGTGCCAGCAGCTTGGGGACAGGGTTATGGGTC. Its translation is CASSLGTGLWV.

This clonotype appeared a few times. The V and J genes are TRBV12-3 or TRBV12-4 and TRBJ2-3; D is tentatively TRBD1 or TRBD2 (7 bases each). The CDR3 has 16 residues. V was shortened by 6 bases and J by 6 bases, with 22 bases between the two germline ends. The CDR3 sequence: CASRAGTDRDPDTQYF. In nucleotides, the CDR3 is TGTGCCAGCAGAGCGGGGACTGACAGGGACCCGGATACGCAGTATTTT.

The chain links TRBV4-1 to TRBJ1-6; a possible D gene is TRBD1 (6 bases). The V end lost 1 base, the J end lost 10 bases, and 20 bases lay between the germline ends. Per the germline V gene, CDR1 is MGHRA and CDR2 is YSYEKL. This CDR3 region has 17 residues. The CDR3 DNA follows: TGCGCCAGCAGCCAAGTTTCGGGGGGGCAAATTGTATCACCCCTCCACTTT. As protein: CASSQVSGGQIVSPLHF.

The chain uses TRBV4-1 and TRBJ2-3; TRBD1 might be the D (5 bases). Germline assignment: CDR1 MGHRA and CDR2 YSYEKL. This CDR3 spans 17 amino acids. V was cut by 1 base and J by 2 bases, with 16 bases left in between. CDR3 residues: CASSQAWRQTYTDTQYF. DNA for the CDR3: TGCGCCAGCAGCCAAGCGTGGCGACAGACTTACACAGATACGCAGTATTTT.

In its sample, this clonotype was seen a few times. This chain uses TRBV27 with TRBJ2-7; possible D gene TRBD1, 6 bases. The CDR3 covers 15 residues. Germline V gene data show CDR1 as MNHEY and CDR2 as SMNVEV (reference sequence). With 2 bases removed from V and 3 bases from J, the gap between germline ends came to 14 bases. CDR3 in amino acids: CASSLTRGDGYEQYF. CDR3 DNA: TGTGCCAGCAGTTTAACCAGGGGTGATGGCTACGAGCAGTACTTC.

The rearrangement links TRBV6-2 or TRBV6-3 to TRBJ2-1; D tentatively fits TRBD1 or TRBD2 (5 bases each). V lost 8 bases and J 6 bases, leaving 17 bases between the germline ends. CDR1 is MNHEY, CDR2 SVGEGT, per germline. CDR3 length: 14 amino acids. The CDR3 sequence: CASALPGRLNEQFF. DNA for the CDR3: TGTGCCAGCGCACTTCCGGGACGCCTCAATGAGCAGTTCTTC.

The genes are TRBV5-1 and TRBJ2-1; 11 bases align to TRBD2. V trimming: 6 bases; J trimming: 10 bases; junction bases outside the gene matches: 12. Germline V CDR1 and CDR2: SGHRS, YFSETQ. The CDR3 loop spans 15 amino acids. The CDR3 nucleotides read TGCGCCAGCACCACTAGCGGGAGTCGTCTGGAAGAGCAGTTCTTC. Its protein product is CASTTSGSRLEEQFF.

This clonotype came up a few times. The chain is built from TRBV7-8 and TRBJ1-1; D gene ambiguous. Trimming removed 5 bases at V and 0 bases at J, with 16 bases between. This CDR3 has 16 amino acids. The germline CDR1 and CDR2 sequences are SGHVS and FQNEAQ. The CDR3 coding sequence is TGTGCCAGCAGCCTCATAGCCGGGCCATTGAACACTGAAGCTTTCTTT. This gives the protein CASSLIAGPLNTEAFF.

The chain couples TRBV5-1 to TRBJ2-5, with D possibly TRBD2 on 5 matching bases. CDR3 length: 15 residues. The V gene's germline CDR1 is SGHRS and CDR2 YFSETQ. V gave up 6 bases and J gave up 2 bases, with 17 bases separating them. The CDR3 loop is CASNPSGWPQETQYF. CDR3 in DNA: TGCGCCAGCAACCCCTCGGGATGGCCGCAAGAGACCCAGTACTTC.

This clonotype was detected only a few times. The rearrangement uses TRBV7-9 and TRBJ1-1; D is possibly TRBD1 (6 bases). CDR1 is SEHNR and CDR2 is FQNEAQ in the germline V gene (reference sequence). V lost 4 bases and J 7 bases, leaving 16 bases between the germline ends. The length of the CDR3 is 14 residues. CDR3 amino acids: CASSSTDRASEAFF. The CDR3 DNA reads as TGTGCCAGCAGCTCCACGGACAGAGCAAGTGAAGCTTTCTTT.

The genes are TRBV7-8 and TRBJ2-1, with 8 bases aligning to TRBD1. Germline V gives CDR1 SGHVS, CDR2 FQNEAQ. This CDR3 spans 16 amino acids. Trimming took 5 bases from V and 10 from J; bases not matched to a gene: 16. This CDR3 is CASSVTRDRYLGEQFF. In DNA form, the CDR3 reads TGTGCCAGCAGCGTCACCCGGGACAGGTATCTCGGGGAGCAGTTCTTC.

Only a few counts were recorded for this clonotype. The chain joins TRBV12-3 or TRBV12-4 to TRBJ1-1; D possibly corresponds to TRBD1 (5 bases). The length of the CDR3 is 11 residues. Trimming took off 6 bases at V and 9 bases at J, with 11 bases between the two ends. In nucleotides, the CDR3 is TGTGCCAGCAGAGGGGACCAGAAAGCTTTCTTT. This sequence encodes CASRGDQKAFF.